Following are 30 T cell receptor beta chains from one sample sequenced in a study of T cells in Graves' hyperthyroidism and ophthalmopathy (dated by TCRdb to the late 2010s). Libraries were made using multiplex PCR. The sequencer was an Illumina HiSeq 2000. TCR beta CDR3 regions were amplified from RNA transcripts. The TCR CDR3 was subjected to a first round of RT-PCR using the HTBI primer set and the Qiagen OneStep RT-PCR kit. Through fastp at Q25 and MiXCR, TCRdb rebuilt clones from the public reads, retaining in-frame beta chains. Under each unique CDR3 protein, matching rows form one entry showing the most common genes and DNA. Here the sample has about 480,000 distinct CDR3 sequences; about 24% occur a single time. Clones ranked in the top ten supply approximately 10% of the sample. Sample: blood. These receptors came from a woman aged 25 to 39 with Graves' ophthalmopathy.

CDR3: CASSDDGQGTIYF. The CDR3 nucleotides are TGTGCCAGCAGTGACGACGGCCAGGGCACCATATATTTT. This sequence joins TRBV2 and TRBJ1-3; tentatively, D is TRBD1 (5 bases). Germline assignment: CDR1 SNHLY and CDR2 FYNNEI. The V gene lost 3 bases and the J gene lost 9 bases, with 12 bases spanning the gap. This CDR3 is 13 amino acids long.

The chain combines TRBV20-1 with TRBJ2-5; D unresolved. The CDR3 extends over 14 amino acids. Germline lookup yields CDR1 DFQATT and CDR2 SNEGSKA (reference sequence). V was trimmed by 4 bases and J by 2 bases, leaving 14 bases between them. The DNA of the CDR3 is TGCAGTGCTACCCCTCGAGACAATCAAGAGACCCAGTACTTC. Encoded protein: CSATPRDNQETQYF.

This clonotype appeared many times. The chain is built from TRBV7-8 and TRBJ1-3, with 7 bases aligning to TRBD1. V lost 3 bases, J lost 2 bases, and 7 bases stayed unmatched. This CDR3 is built from 16 residues. CDR1 SGHVS and CDR2 FQNEAQ come from the germline V gene. CDR3 in amino acids: CASSFLFGQAGNTIYF. The CDR3 coding sequence is TGTGCCAGCAGCTTCCTATTTGGACAGGCTGGAAACACCATATATTTT.

This clonotype was detected many times. The V call is TRBV3-1, the J call TRBJ1-1; D is unclear. V lost 8 bases and J lost 2, with 12 bases in between. The CDR3 has 13 amino acids. Germline V CDR1 and CDR2: LGHDT, YNNKEL (reference sequence). CDR3 protein: CASGGRYNTEAFF. DNA of the CDR3: TGTGCCAGCGGCGGAAGGTATAACACTGAAGCTTTCTTT.

The rearrangement links TRBV6-5 to TRBJ1-2; D remains unclear. Germline assignment: CDR1 MNHEY and CDR2 SVGAGI. The ends were cut back, 0 bases at V and 8 bases at J, with 16 bases in the middle. The CDR3 has 15 residues. CDR3 in amino acids: CASSYSIWGSEGYTF. The CDR3 DNA follows: TGTGCCAGCAGTTACTCGATATGGGGTTCAGAAGGCTACACCTTC.

The chain employs TRBV20-1 and TRBJ1-2; D may be TRBD1 (5 bases). Germline V CDR1 and CDR2: DFQATT, SNEGSKA (reference sequence). This CDR3 contains 13 residues. The V end lost 3 bases, the J end lost 4 bases, and 12 bases lay between the germline ends. The CDR3 here is CSARRGQAYGYTF. The CDR3 region has the DNA TGCAGTGCTAGGAGGGGCCAGGCCTATGGCTACACCTTC.

This rearrangement joins TRBV18 to TRBJ2-7, with 7 bases that match TRBD2. V lost 4 bases, J lost 1 base, and 10 bases stayed unmatched. Per germline, CDR1 KGHSH and CDR2 LQKENI. The CDR3 contains 16 residues. Written as DNA, the CDR3 is TGTGCCAGCTCACGACTACCTATCGGGGGGTCCTACGAGCAGTACTTC. Translation: CASSRLPIGGSYEQYF. Complete variable domain (other parts from reference TRBV18 and TRBJ2-7): NAGVMQNPRHLVRRRGQEARLRCSPMKGHSHVYWYRQLPEEGLKFMVYLQKENIIDESGMPKERFSAEFPKEGPSILRIQQVVRGDSAAYFCASSRLPIGGSYEQYFGPGTRLTVT.

The chain links TRBV6-1 to TRBJ1-1; no reliable D call. The CDR3 is made up of 14 amino acids. V was clipped by 6 bases and J by 0 bases, with 11 bases between them. CDR1 is MNHNS, CDR2 SASEGT, per germline. The CDR3 loop reads CASSPQSMNTEAFF. CDR3 DNA sequence: TGTGCCAGCAGCCCACAGTCCATGAACACTGAAGCTTTCTTT.

This rearrangement joins TRBV7-6 to TRBJ2-7, with TRBD2 matching 8 bases. Germline V gives CDR1 SGHVS, CDR2 FNYEAQ. V was pared by 8 bases and J by 2 bases, with 2 bases of the junction left unmatched. This CDR3 region has 12 residues. CDR3 coding DNA: TGTGCCAGCGGGACTAGTACCTACGAGCAGTACTTC. It translates to CASGTSTYEQYF. The entire variable domain, with the rest obtained from reference TRBV7-6 and TRBJ2-7, is as follows: GAGVSQSPRYKVTKRGQDVALRCDPISGHVSLYWYRQALGQGPEFLTYFNYEAQQDKSGLPNDRFSAERPEGSISTLTIQRTEQRDSAMYRCASGTSTYEQYFGPGTRLTVT.

The table lists this clonotype with many counts. This rearrangement joins TRBV29-1 to TRBJ2-7; D perhaps matches TRBD2 (6 bases). Per germline, CDR1 SQVTM and CDR2 ANQGSEA. The CDR3 extends over 13 amino acids. The germline V and J ends were trimmed by 4 bases and 4 bases, with 14 bases remaining between them. The CDR3 DNA follows: TGCAGCGTTGGACTAGTGGCGGGTTACGAGCAGTACTTC. Amino acids: CSVGLVAGYEQYF.

At least ten counts were recorded for this clonotype. The chain has TRBV27 and TRBJ2-4, with 8 positions matching TRBD1. V lost 2 bases, J lost 0 bases, and 6 bases stayed unmatched. Per the germline V gene, CDR1 is MNHEY and CDR2 is SMNVEV (reference sequence). The CDR3 contains 17 residues. The CDR3 bases are TGTGCCAGCAGTTTACTTACGACAGGGGTAGCCAAAAACATTCAGTACTTC. Its translation: CASSLLTTGVAKNIQYF.

The chain joins TRBV28 to TRBJ1-5, with D unresolved. V was pared by 6 bases and J by 0 bases, with 6 bases between. CDR3 length: 13 residues. Germline V lookup: CDR1 MDHEN, CDR2 SYDVKM. The CDR3 loop is CASRIYSNQPQHF. The CDR3, as DNA: TGTGCCAGCAGAATTTATAGCAATCAGCCCCAGCATTTT.

This clonotype showed up just once. The V and J genes are TRBV30 and TRBJ1-1, with 8 bases that match TRBD1. The germline CDR1 and CDR2 sequences are GTSNPN and SVGIG (reference sequence). V gave up 0 bases and J gave up 11 bases; unmatched junction bases: 11. The CDR3 consists of 14 residues. CDR3 amino acids: CAWSVSGGAGSAFF. The CDR3 bases are TGTGCCTGGAGTGTATCAGGGGGCGCGGGTTCGGCTTTCTTT.

This clonotype was recorded many times. The chain employs TRBV6-2 or TRBV6-3 and TRBJ1-1, with D maybe TRBD1 (5 bases). This CDR3 has 14 amino acids. V was cut by 6 bases and J by 0 bases, with 11 bases left in between. CDR1 and CDR2 from the germline V gene are MNHEY and SVGEGT. CDR3 coding DNA: TGTGCCAGCAGAAAGGGACGGCTGAACACTGAAGCTTTCTTT. Translation: CASRKGRLNTEAFF.

This clonotype was counted many times. V is TRBV7-2 and J is TRBJ2-2; D remains unclear. CDR1 is SGHTA and CDR2 is FQGNSA in the germline V gene. This CDR3 spans 15 amino acids. V lost 2 bases, J lost 4 bases, and 11 bases lay in between. In DNA form, the CDR3 reads TGTGCCAGCAGCTTAACTGGGCGTCGCACCGGGGAGCTGTTTTTT. Amino acid sequence: CASSLTGRRTGELFF.

The sample holds many counts of this clonotype. The chain has TRBV7-2 and TRBJ2-7; D is undetermined. Deletions cut 4 bases from V and 7 bases from J, with 8 bases between. Germline assignment: CDR1 SGHTA and CDR2 FQGNSA. This CDR3 contains 11 residues. The CDR3, as DNA: TGTGCCAGCAGCTCTTTATGGGAGCAGTACTTC. Translated, it gives CASSSLWEQYF.

For this clonotype: Since a much larger clone is just one base distant, this may be a read error. The chain is built from TRBV12-3 or TRBV12-4 and TRBJ1-3; D gene unclear. This CDR3 is 15 amino acids long. This CDR3 is CAISLVPVSGNTIYF. In DNA, the CDR3 is TGTGCCATCAGTTTAGTGCCGGTCTCTGGAAACACCATATATTTT.

This clonotype was seen repeatedly, ten times or more. CDR3 in amino acids: CASPCPGTGGNQPQHF. CDR3 nucleotide sequence: TGTGCCAGCCCCTGCCCCGGGACAGGGGGCAATCAGCCCCAGCATTTT. The V gene is TRBV14, the J gene TRBJ1-5, with 10 bases fitting TRBD1. This CDR3 spans 16 amino acids. Germline V CDR1 and CDR2: SGHDN, FVKESK. The V segment lost 8 bases and the J segment 2 bases; nucleotides outside the gene matches: 9.

At least ten counts were recorded for this clonotype. The rearrangement links TRBV15 to TRBJ1-1, with 7 bases lining up with TRBD1. This CDR3 is 14 amino acids long. Germline V gene lookup returns CDR1 LNHNV and CDR2 YYDKDF (reference sequence). V shed 7 bases and J 3 bases; nucleotides not matched to a gene: 8. CDR3 amino acids: CATNPGQPYTEAFF. In DNA form, the CDR3 reads TGTGCCACCAACCCGGGACAGCCCTACACTGAAGCTTTCTTT.

In its sample, this clonotype was seen many times. The V call is TRBV7-9, the J call TRBJ1-1; D gene unclear. Germline V gene sequence: CDR1 SEHNR, CDR2 FQNEAQ (reference sequence). This CDR3 is built from 12 residues. Trimming shortened V by 2 bases and J by 4 bases, and 5 bases separated the two germline ends. The CDR3 protein is CASSLSTTEAFF. For the CDR3, the DNA is TGTGCCAGCAGCTTAAGCACCACTGAAGCTTTCTTT.

In this sample, this clonotype turned up many times. J is TRBJ1-1 and V is TRBV12-3 or TRBV12-4; D possibly corresponds to TRBD1 (6 bases). This CDR3 spans 13 amino acids. The ends were cut back, 4 bases at V and 7 bases at J, with 13 bases in the middle. The CDR3: CASSSDTGNEAFF. In DNA, the CDR3 is TGTGCCAGCAGTTCTGATACAGGGAATGAAGCTTTCTTT.

The sample holds many counts of this clonotype. V usage is TRBV5-1 and J usage is TRBJ2-7, with D possibly called TRBD1 or TRBD2 (6 bases each). The length of the CDR3 is 11 residues. Trimming took off 6 bases at V and 5 bases at J, with 9 bases between the two ends. Germline CDR1 is SGHRS and CDR2 is YFSETQ. In DNA, the CDR3 is TGCGCCAGCATCGGGGGCAACGAGCAGTACTTC. It codes for CASIGGNEQYF.

This clonotype showed up many times. The gene calls are TRBV20-1 and TRBJ1-1; D possibly corresponds to TRBD1 (6 bases). V lost 6 bases and J 1 base, leaving 21 bases between the germline ends. The CDR3 spans 16 residues. Germline values: CDR1 DFQATT, CDR2 SNEGSKA (reference sequence). CDR3 DNA: TGCAGTGCCCTCGAGGGGGTAGGGAATGGGAACACTGAAGCTTTCTTT. It specifies CSALEGVGNGNTEAFF.

This clonotype was picked up many times. The rearrangement uses TRBV7-2 and TRBJ1-5, with D unresolved. Germline lookup yields CDR1 SGHTA and CDR2 FQGNSA. The CDR3 contains 14 residues. Trimming shortened V by 6 bases and J by 1 base, and 10 bases separated the two germline ends. CDR3 coding DNA: TGTGCCAGCAGTCCGGACGGGAGCAATCAGCCCCAGCATTTT. It translates to CASSPDGSNQPQHF.

This clonotype was detected a few times. The chain employs TRBV6-2 or TRBV6-3 and TRBJ2-5, with 9 bases lining up with TRBD2. Germline V CDR1 and CDR2: MNHEY, SVGEGT. The CDR3 consists of 17 residues. The ends lost 0 bases at V and 3 bases at J; junction bases unmatched: 8. DNA of the CDR3: TGTGCCAGCAGTTACTCGATGGCTAGCGGGACCAAAGAGACCCAGTACTTC. Its protein product is CASSYSMASGTKETQYF.

This clonotype showed up many times. The chain is built from TRBV20-1 and TRBJ1-1, with D tentatively TRBD1 (5 bases). The germline V gene encodes CDR1 DFQATT and CDR2 SNEGSKA (reference sequence). This CDR3 spans 12 amino acids. V was trimmed by 2 bases and J by 7 bases, leaving 11 bases between them. DNA of the CDR3: TGCAGTGCTAGATTAGGGGCCGGTGAAGCTTTCTTT. As protein: CSARLGAGEAFF.

V and J are TRBV7-6 and TRBJ2-2; D is undetermined. Germline V gives CDR1 SGHVS, CDR2 FNYEAQ. The ends were cut back, 4 bases at V and 1 base at J, with 7 bases in the middle. The CDR3 contains 14 residues. CDR3 in DNA: TGTGCCAGCAGCTGGGCAGTGAACACCGGGGAGCTGTTTTTT. Amino acids: CASSWAVNTGELFF.

This clonotype was observed a handful of times. The V call is TRBV6-1, the J call TRBJ2-6; TRBD1 matches at 8 bases. CDR1 and CDR2 from the germline V gene are MNHNS and SASEGT. The CDR3 is 16 residues long. After removal of 1 base from V and 6 bases from J, the junction contained 5 bases not matched to a gene. The CDR3 DNA reads as TGTGCCAGCAGTGAAGGGCCTCAGGGGGCGGCCAACGTCCTGACTTTC. This encodes CASSEGPQGAANVLTF.

V gene TRBV12-3 or TRBV12-4 combines with J gene TRBJ1-2; D uncertain. Between the trimmed V and J ends, which lost 3 bases and 4 bases, there was a span of 18 bases. This CDR3 spans 16 amino acids. This CDR3 reads CASSFSRTVTLYGYTF. CDR3 DNA: TGTGCCAGCAGTTTCTCGAGAACAGTAACACTCTATGGCTACACCTTC.

This clonotype was picked up many times. The V and J genes are TRBV2 and TRBJ2-7; weak D call: TRBD1 (6 bases). The CDR3 spans 17 residues. V lost 0 bases and J lost 5, with 20 bases in between. Germline loops: CDR1 SNHLY, CDR2 FYNNEI. CDR3 sequence (DNA): TGTGCCAGCAGTGAAGCGGGGCCGGGGACAACCGTAGACGAGCAGTACTTC. Its protein is CASSEAGPGTTVDEQYF.